This T cell receptor (beta chain) was identified in a study of cytomegalovirus exposure and HLA in healthy donors (dated by TCRdb to 2016 to 2017). Concerning the study at large: An earlier analysis of roughly 570 of the donors reported approximately 300 Gb of sequence data and around 100 million unique TCR beta sequences obtained from some 200 million T cells. An early release covering about 600 HLA-typed donors comprised roughly 300 gigabases of sequencing data and tens of millions of unique TCR sequences. Of the approximately 400 genotyped donors, roughly 80% fell in the genetic ancestry cluster associated with self-reported Caucasian donors. The study aimed to test whether cataloging public T cell receptors could reveal signatures of past pathogen exposure. The study used immunosequencing to profile the T cell repertoires of approximately 640 subjects and linked those repertoires to cytomegalovirus serostatus. A separate validation cohort of roughly 110 different subjects was used in addition to the approximately 700-subject first cohort. To predict cytomegalovirus infection status, the study brought together high-throughput TCR immunosequencing, statistical association of individual TCRs with disease status, and machine learning. A later analysis re-analyzed previously published TCR beta repertoires from approximately 670 donors and added high-resolution HLA genotyping to study TCR occurrence patterns. The later analysis used no new phenotypic data to find candidate immune exposures, relying instead on TCR beta sequences and their occurrence across donors. To decide whether each TCR beta V gene segment behaved as functional or pseudogenic, an earlier analysis of some 600 of the donors relied on high-throughput TCR beta sequencing. Donor age, sex, ethnicity and CMV serostatus were compiled together with the repertoire data. In a later genetic analysis, genome-wide SNP genotypes for about three fifths of the 666 donors were used, and that subset was treated as a discovery cohort. All discovery cohort repertoires had been generated using a single sequencing platform. Both class I and class II loci were covered by HLA typing, at four-digit resolution. The number of typed donors differed by locus: about 629-630 for A, B, C, DRB1 and DQB1; 522 for DQA1; 606 for DPA1; and roughly 490 for DPB1. Several DR-DQ haplotypes were handled as single units for association and clustering because linkage in the cohort was strong. Among 300 to 450 genotyped donors of the cohort, an average of approximately 230,000 unique TCR beta nucleotide sequences were sequenced per donor, about a sixth of them non-productive.

General findings and caveats noted by the study authors: In the study, some 160 TCR beta chains were listed as associated with cytomegalovirus. The authors suggested that the approach could potentially be extended to other disease states and immunological phenotypes. An earlier analysis of several hundred of the donors showed that most TCR beta V segments appeared in productive rearrangements either about 87% or about 30% of the time, which broadly matched IMGT annotations. According to a later genetic analysis, donors in an Asian-associated ancestry cluster had fewer N-insertions in productive TCRs than the approximately 650-donor mean. A further reported finding was that TCR beta sequences accurately predicted the HLA-A and HLA-B alleles for most subjects in the first cohort. Because HLA typing was missing for some donors at each locus, association tests included only the typed subset. Most TCR sequences were observed very rarely across donors, whereas some public TCRs were present in many individuals. When HLA alleles, especially DR and DQ, strongly co-occurred, TCR associations were difficult to assign to individual alleles. In a later genetic analysis, a missense DCLRE1C variant was associated with V-gene and J-gene trimming of TCR beta chains, and the association was replicated in an independent cohort. In a later analysis, the rate of TCR association differed among HLA loci, with DRB1 alleles having the most associated TCRs and HLA-C alleles having the fewest. A cluster of highly shared sequence variants was judged likely to represent a technical artifact of the sequencing pipeline. CMV serostatus was the only immune exposure information available for the cohort. In a later analysis, HLA-associated TCR beta chains showed more clonal expansion and lower generation probabilities than non-associated chains that were equally common. Cytomegalovirus status was reported to be diagnosed by the classifier with high specificity and sensitivity in both the original and validation cohorts. According to a later analysis, most CMV-associated TCR beta chains appeared to be HLA-restricted, and the HLA associations seemed to be driven largely by CMV exposure. The 87-base-pair reads could not distinguish some IMGT-functional V segments, including TRBV6-2 and TRBV6-3, so those segments were excluded. Approximately 16 rarely observed V segments, including chromosome 9 orphons, were excluded from the earlier analysis of about 610 of the donors because counts were too low. At a false discovery rate of 0.05, a later analysis linked 15,000 to 20,000 TCR beta sequences to specific HLA alleles. Only TCR beta chains were sequenced in this cohort, and the absence of alpha or paired-chain data limited detectable features. Three of the identified cytomegalovirus-associated TCR beta chains were confirmed in vitro to be specific for cytomegalovirus antigens. Linkage disequilibrium might explain the correlated functional status among segregating V segments, but an unknown experimental factor could not be ruled out. The presence/absence analyses assumed that sequencing depth was roughly uniform across donors, and that assumption may not be true. In a later analysis, several top co-occurrence clusters were reported to appear linked to parvovirus B19, influenza, CMV and Epstein-Barr virus.

Looking up the germline V gene yields CDR1 SGDLS and CDR2 YYNGEE. Taken from cysteine to phenylalanine, the CDR3 has 15 residues. Only the CDR3 part of the read is kept: 45 bases, read in frame from the first base. V gives up 0 bases and J gives up 1 base, and the segment between their germline ends measures 9 bases. The protocol used for the library was the immunoSEQ multiplex PCR assay. For the multiplex PCR, a mixture combining 60 forward primers for TCR Vbeta segments and 13 reverse primers for TCR Jbeta segments was used. A multiplex PCR assay on genomic DNA amplified the CDR3 region of rearranged TCR beta genes. On the Illumina HiSeq System, the amplified TCR beta libraries were sequenced as 87-base-pair reads. Per the authors' processing: Across the 700 or so repertoires, a later analysis counted 78 million or so unique TCR beta chains, 9.5 million to 12 million of which were shared by at least two donors. A nearest-neighbor algorithm error-corrected the raw reads and collapsed the reads into unique sequences, merging closely related sequences to remove PCR and sequencing errors. To assign V, D and J gene segments, CDR3 sequences were aligned to IMGT reference sequences. Each retained sequence needed at least a six-nucleotide match to both a V gene segment and a J gene segment. A rearrangement counted as productive if the CDR3 had no stop codons and remained in frame with V and J, and every other rearrangement counted as non-productive. CDR3 was defined according to IMGT convention as the region running from the second conserved V-encoded cysteine to the conserved J-encoded phenylalanine. The earlier analysis of 450 to 750 of the donors excluded any sequence lacking an unambiguous match to a single V gene segment. In an earlier analysis of a few hundred of the donors, a V segment was called functional when productive rearrangements were above 56.7%, and segregating when the standard deviation between donors exceeded 5%. A statistical classification framework was built for diagnosing cytomegalovirus status from the catalog of TCR beta chain sequences. In a later analysis, TCR nucleotide sequences were compared against IMGT/GENE-DB human TR gene sequences so that V and J genes could be assigned. The TCRdist pipeline was used in a later analysis to assign CDR3 sequences and most-parsimonious VDJ recombination scenarios. In a later analysis, each TCR beta chain was defined by its CDR3 amino acid sequence together with its V-gene family, and reads lacking a unique V-gene family were excluded. To address suspected cross-contamination and a sequencing artifact, a later analysis removed over 500 highly shared, low-generation-probability nucleotide sequences. A later analysis calculated a clonal expansion index for each public chain from normalized within-repertoire ranks of inferred template counts. In a later analysis, generation probabilities were computed using a VDJ recombination model fitted to out-of-frame rearrangements, and the results were checked against IGoR. In a later analysis, hypergeometric tests were used to score TCR-TCR, TCR-HLA and TCR-CMV co-occurrence, with a repertoire-size bias correction applied to TCR pairs. In a later analysis, false discovery rates were estimated by permuting HLA or CMV assignments 20 times. In a later analysis, co-occurring TCRs were grouped using DBSCAN, with TCRdist sequence similarity added in when clustering inside HLA-allele-positive subsets. For co-occurrence clustering, repertoires with fewer than 30,000 or more than 120,000 public chains were excluded, along with roughly 5 repertoires with anomalous nucleotide sharing. The source is immuneACCESS, and TCRdb retained only in-frame sequences with V and J called. Part of the clones is not carried over; for the studies checked, unresolved V genes explain less than half of this, and the remainder is unexplained. The DNA was the basis for D and trimming; V, J and clone size are from that table. This sample's clone table shows some 200,000 clones. The ten largest make up 0.9% to 1.4% of the sample.

The cohort comprised fewer than 750 healthy bone marrow donors. All cohort members were sampled while nominally healthy, although unrecorded immune exposures were likely present. The donor tested CMV seropositive and was one of the 289 seropositive cohort members. A peripheral blood sample was provided by each donor, and peripheral blood mononuclear cells were used for TCR beta sequencing. The Qiagen DNeasy Blood Extraction Kit was used to extract genomic DNA from the blood cell samples. Remarks on this clone: What antigen it recognizes has not been identified.

Material: PBMCs. The chain is encoded by TRBV9 joined to TRBJ2-3, with TRBD2 as a weak D call on 7 bases. The sequence was obtained from a girl aged 2 to 10 in good health and CMV-seropositive. The CDR3 has the sequence CASSVGGGRTDTQYF. In nucleotides, the sequence is TGTGCCAGCAGCGTAGGGGGGGGCCGCACAGATACGCAGTATTTT.